This entry lists 21 T cell receptor beta chains sequenced from one sample in a study of blood T cell repertoires in COVID-19. Clones were sequenced by immunoSEQ multiplex PCR, and TCRdb holds only the in-frame ones, with some missing. The sample has 75,000 to 90,000 clones, about 85% seen once. Sequenced: peripheral blood. The receptors were gathered from a man at least 80 years old with active or convalescent COVID-19.

This chain connects TRBV6-7 to TRBJ2-7; 10 bases are a match to TRBD1. TRBV6-7 is identified as an open reading frame with a role that is uncertain. The CDR3 extends over 18 amino acids. Germline trimming cut 0 bases from V and 4 bases from J; bases unmatched to any gene: 12. The CDR3 DNA is TGTGCCAGCAGTTACTCGGAGGTATGGGACAGGGGAGAGTACGAGCAGTACGTC. As protein: CASSYSEVWDRGEYEQYV.

This clone came up once. This chain uses TRBV5-6 with TRBJ1-2; D not resolved. Germline CDR1 is SGHDT and CDR2 is YYEEEE. This CDR3 is built from 17 residues. Trimming pared 0 bases from V and 4 bases from J, leaving 19 bases between. This CDR3 is CASSLVRATVRGYGYTF. As DNA, the CDR3 is TGTGCCAGCAGCTTGGTGAGGGCAACCGTTCGGGGCTATGGCTACACCTTC.

The chain couples TRBV18 to TRBJ1-4; D unclear. The CDR3 is 14 amino acids. Germline CDR1 and CDR2: KGHSH and LQKENI. The V gene lost 6 bases and the J gene lost 2 bases, with 10 bases spanning the gap. CDR3 sequence reads: CASSPGGTNEKLFF. The CDR3 DNA follows: TGTGCCAGCTCGCCTGGAGGCACTAATGAAAAACTGTTTTTT.

The J gene is TRBJ2-5, the V gene TRBV6-2 or TRBV6-3; D is undetermined. CDR3 size: 11 residues. Germline V gene data show CDR1 as MNHEY and CDR2 as SVGEGT. The germline V and J ends were trimmed by 5 bases and 10 bases, with 11 bases remaining between them. This chain's CDR3 is CASSKAGRQYF. The CDR3 DNA sequence: TGTGCCAGCAGTAAAGCAGGCCGCCAGTACTTC.

V usage is TRBV7-8 and J usage is TRBJ1-5; 9 positions agree with TRBD1. CDR1 is SGHVS and CDR2 is FQNEAQ in the germline V gene. CDR3 length: 16 amino acids. After removal of 5 bases from V and 12 bases from J, the junction contained 17 bases not matched to a gene. The CDR3 sequence is CASSTEGTGFLWVQHF. DNA for the CDR3: TGTGCCAGCAGCACCGAAGGGACAGGGTTTTTATGGGTCCAGCATTTT.

This chain connects TRBV3-1 (or the pseudogene TRBV3-2) to TRBJ1-1; D is unclear. Trimming removed 0 bases from V and 3 bases from J, with 5 bases in between. Germline V gives CDR1 LGHDT, CDR2 YNNKEL (reference sequence). The CDR3 totals 13 residues. The CDR3 DNA reads as TGTGCCAGCAGCCAAGAGAGGGACACTGAAGCTTTCTTT. Translating it yields CASSQERDTEAFF.

The sample holds a few counts of this clone. This chain joins TRBV7-8 and TRBJ2-1; the match to TRBD2 covers 9 bases. The CDR3 extends over 16 amino acids. CDR1 and CDR2 (germline): SGHVS, FQNEAQ. With 5 bases clipped from V and 6 bases from J, the junction kept 11 bases outside the gene matches. The CDR3 here is CASSPRVSGGFNEQFF. In DNA form, the CDR3 reads TGTGCCAGCAGCCCACGTGTTAGCGGGGGATTCAATGAGCAGTTCTTC. The full variable domain, rest sourced from reference TRBV7-8 and TRBJ2-1, is GAGVSQSPRYKVAKRGQDVALRCDPISGHVSLFWYQQALGQGPEFLTYFQNEAQLDKSGLPSDRFFAERPEGSVSTLKIQRTQQEDSAVYLCASSPRVSGGFNEQFFGPGTRLTVL.

The chain links TRBV5-6 to TRBJ1-5; the match to TRBD1 covers 10 bases. With 4 bases clipped from V and 0 bases from J, the junction kept 13 bases outside the gene matches. This CDR3 contains 19 residues. Germline loops: CDR1 SGHDT, CDR2 YYEEEE. The CDR3: CASSSTGDRGRISNQPQHF. The CDR3 nucleotides read TGTGCCAGCAGCAGTACGGGGGACAGGGGACGAATTAGCAATCAGCCCCAGCATTTT.

This sequence joins TRBV5-1 and TRBJ1-1; D unclear. The CDR3 is 14 residues long. The germline V gene has CDR1 SGHRS and CDR2 YFSETQ. Trimming pared 4 bases from V and 2 bases from J, leaving 12 bases between. The CDR3 sequence: CASSPSVTNTEAFF. CDR3 DNA: TGCGCCAGCAGCCCAAGCGTAACCAACACTGAAGCTTTCTTT.

V is TRBV6-5 and J is TRBJ1-4, with a weak D call TRBD1 (5 bases). Germline-derived CDR1 and CDR2 are MNHEY and SVGAGI. The V end lost 6 bases, the J end lost 8 bases, and 13 bases lay between the germline ends. There are 13 residues in the CDR3. CDR3 sequence (DNA): TGTGCCAGCAGCTTGGGGGGAGGCGAAAAACTGTTTTTT. Translated: CASSLGGGEKLFF.

This clone was observed a single time. The V gene is TRBV5-1, the J gene TRBJ2-3, with no clear D. The length of the CDR3 is 15 residues. Trimming took off 4 bases at V and 0 bases at J, with 12 bases between the two ends. CDR1 and CDR2 (germline): SGHRS, YFSETQ. As DNA, the CDR3 is TGCGCCAGCAGCCGAGCCAGCGTAAGCACAGATACGCAGTATTTT. It encodes CASSRASVSTDTQYF.

The rearrangement joins TRBV6-1 to TRBJ2-1, with 9 bases identical to TRBD2. This CDR3 is 15 amino acids long. Germline V gene lookup returns CDR1 MNHNS and CDR2 SASEGT. The J segment lost 2 bases and the V segment lost 3 bases, leaving 2 bases of the junction unmatched. This CDR3 is CASSDSSGTYNEQFF. CDR3 sequence (DNA): TGTGCCAGCAGTGATTCTAGCGGGACCTACAATGAGCAGTTCTTC.

The genes are TRBV24-1 and TRBJ2-5; 8 bases fit TRBD1. The CDR3 runs to 15 residues. The germline V gene has CDR1 KGHDR and CDR2 SFDVKD. The J segment lost 4 bases and the V segment lost 4 bases, leaving 7 bases of the junction unmatched. In DNA, the CDR3 is TGTGCCACCAGTGAGAGGACAGGGTCCAGAGAGACCCAGTACTTC. Protein product: CATSERTGSRETQYF.

The chain uses TRBV30 and TRBJ1-2; perhaps TRBD1 as D (5 bases). The germline V gene has CDR1 GTSNPN and CDR2 SVGIG (reference sequence). Deletions cut 2 bases from V and 5 bases from J, with 18 bases between. The CDR3 sequence is 15 residues long. The CDR3 reads CAWSSLGGIPYGYTF. CDR3 coding DNA: TGTGCCTGGAGTTCGCTGGGGGGGATCCCGTATGGCTACACCTTC. Drawing the rest from reference TRBV30 and TRBJ1-2, the complete variable domain is SQTIHQWPATLVQPVGSPLSLECTVEGTSNPNLYWYRQAAGRGLQLLFYSVGIGQISSEVPQNLSASRPQDRQFILSSKKLLLSDSGFYLCAWSSLGGIPYGYTFGSGTRLTVV.

This clone appeared once. The J gene is TRBJ1-6, the V gene TRBV6-2 or TRBV6-3; TRBD1 might be the D (5 bases). The V end lost 6 bases, the J end lost 5 bases, and 17 bases lay between the germline ends. The CDR3 runs to 16 residues. Germline V gives CDR1 MNHEY, CDR2 SVGEGT. The CDR3 loop reads CASSLPWAGNNSPLHF. The CDR3 nucleotides are TGTGCCAGCAGCCTCCCTTGGGCAGGGAATAATTCACCCCTCCACTTT.

This chain joins TRBV5-1 and TRBJ2-2; 10 nucleotides match TRBD2. V lost 0 bases and J lost 4; bases outside the gene matches: 3. The CDR3 is 16 residues long. Germline loops: CDR1 SGHRS, CDR2 YFSETQ. The CDR3 nucleotides read TGCGCCAGCAGCTTGGCAAGCGGGAGGGCCACCGGGGAGCTGTTTTTT. Protein product: CASSLASGRATGELFF.

The chain joins TRBV6-6 to TRBJ1-3, with TRBD1 matching 7 bases. Germline V CDR1 and CDR2: MNHNY, SVGAGI (reference sequence). Losses at the gene ends were 6 bases for V and 8 bases for J; bases not matched to a gene: 13. This CDR3 comprises 15 residues. CDR3: CASRGRQGGPDTIYF. The CDR3 region has the DNA TGTGCCAGCAGGGGACGCCAGGGGGGACCGGACACCATATATTTT.

This chain connects TRBV3-1 (or the pseudogene TRBV3-2) to TRBJ2-2, with 7 bases that match TRBD1. With V trimmed by 5 bases and J by 1 base, 4 bases remained unmatched. The CDR3 extends over 15 amino acids. Looked up from germline, CDR1 is LGHDT and CDR2 is YNNKEL (reference sequence). The CDR3 region is CASSKGAVNTGELFF. The CDR3 bases are TGTGCCAGCAGCAAGGGGGCGGTGAACACCGGGGAGCTGTTTTTT.

V usage is TRBV19 and J usage is TRBJ1-1, with TRBD1 identical over 7 bases. V lost 6 bases and J lost 0; bases outside the gene matches: 4. The CDR3 is 14 amino acids. Germline-derived CDR1 and CDR2 are LNHDA and SQIVND (reference sequence). CDR3 protein: CASRIQGMNTEAFF. The CDR3 DNA is TGTGCCAGTAGGATACAGGGGATGAACACTGAAGCTTTCTTT.

The chain employs TRBV6-4 and TRBJ2-2, with 7 bases that match TRBD2. Per germline, CDR1 MRHNA and CDR2 SNTAGT. The V gene end was trimmed by 4 bases and the J gene end by 3 bases; junction bases not matched to a gene: 5. CDR3 length: 15 amino acids. The CDR3 reads CASSVDGGDTGELFF. In DNA, the CDR3 is TGTGCCAGCAGTGTTGATGGGGGGGACACCGGGGAGCTGTTTTTT.

The rearrangement uses TRBV18 and TRBJ1-2; TRBD1 is a possible D gene (6 bases). The CDR3 covers 16 residues. Germline V gives CDR1 KGHSH, CDR2 LQKENI. V lost 3 bases, J lost 4 bases, and 18 bases lay in between. CDR3: CASSPEVNRQAYGYTF. The CDR3 DNA is TGTGCCAGCTCACCGGAGGTCAATCGACAGGCCTATGGCTACACCTTC.